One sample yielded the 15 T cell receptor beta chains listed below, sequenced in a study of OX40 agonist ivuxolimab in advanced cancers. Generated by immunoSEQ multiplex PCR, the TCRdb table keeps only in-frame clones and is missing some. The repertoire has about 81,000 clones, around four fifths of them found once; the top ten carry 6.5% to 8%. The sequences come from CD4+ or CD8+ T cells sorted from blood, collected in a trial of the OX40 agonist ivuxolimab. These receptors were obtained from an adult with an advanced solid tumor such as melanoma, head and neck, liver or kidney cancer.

CDR3 sequence reads: CASSETRTVTEAFF. CDR3 DNA: TGTGCCAGCAGTGAAACCCGGACAGTGACTGAAGCTTTCTTT. J is TRBJ1-1 and V is TRBV2; maybe TRBD1 (6 bases). Germline lookup yields CDR1 SNHLY and CDR2 FYNNEI. Trimming stripped 2 bases from V and 5 bases from J, with 12 bases between. There are 14 residues in the CDR3.

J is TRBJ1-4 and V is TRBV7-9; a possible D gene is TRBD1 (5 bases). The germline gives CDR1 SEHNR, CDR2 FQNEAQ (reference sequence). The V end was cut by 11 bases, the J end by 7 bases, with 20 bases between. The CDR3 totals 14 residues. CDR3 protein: CAAAPGGMREKLFF. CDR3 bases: TGTGCCGCGGCTCCCGGGGGTATGCGTGAAAAACTGTTTTTT.

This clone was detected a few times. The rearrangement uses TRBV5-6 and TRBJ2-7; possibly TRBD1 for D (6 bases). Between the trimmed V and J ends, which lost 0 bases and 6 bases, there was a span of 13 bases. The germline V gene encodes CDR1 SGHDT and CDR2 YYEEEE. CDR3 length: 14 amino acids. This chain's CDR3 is CASSLVGQGSEQYV. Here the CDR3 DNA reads TGTGCCAGCAGCTTGGTAGGGCAGGGGAGCGAGCAGTACGTC.

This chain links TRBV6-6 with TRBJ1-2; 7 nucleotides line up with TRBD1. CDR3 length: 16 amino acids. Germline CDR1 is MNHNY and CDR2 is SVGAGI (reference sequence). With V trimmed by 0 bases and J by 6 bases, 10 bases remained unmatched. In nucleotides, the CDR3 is TGTGCCAGCAGTTACTCTTGGCAGGGGGATCCTAATGGCTACACCTTC. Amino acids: CASSYSWQGDPNGYTF.

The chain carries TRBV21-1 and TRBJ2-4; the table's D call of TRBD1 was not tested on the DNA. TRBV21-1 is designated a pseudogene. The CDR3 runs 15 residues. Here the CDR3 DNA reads TGTGCCAGCAGCAAATTAGGGGTAGCCAAAAACATTCAGTACTTC. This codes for CASSKLGVAKNIQYF.

The CDR3 bases are TGTGCCAGCAGCATCTACACAGATACGCAGTATTTT. It codes for CASSIYTDTQYF. The chain is built from TRBV11-1 and TRBJ2-3, with D unresolved. From germline, CDR1 is SGHAT and CDR2 FQDESV (reference sequence). V lost 5 bases and J 2 bases, leaving 5 bases between the germline ends. This CDR3 comprises 12 residues.

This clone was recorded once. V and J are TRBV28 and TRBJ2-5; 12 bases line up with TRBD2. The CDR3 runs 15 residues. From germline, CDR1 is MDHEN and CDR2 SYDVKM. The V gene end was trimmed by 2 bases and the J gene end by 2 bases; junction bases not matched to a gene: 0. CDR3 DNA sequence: TGTGCCAGCAGTTTAACTAGCGGGGGGCAAGAGACCCAGTACTTC. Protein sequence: CASSLTSGGQETQYF.

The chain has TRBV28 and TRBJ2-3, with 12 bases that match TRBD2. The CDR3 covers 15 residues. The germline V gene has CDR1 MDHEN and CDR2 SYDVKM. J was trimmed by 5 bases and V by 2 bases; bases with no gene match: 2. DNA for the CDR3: TGTGCCAGCAGTTTAGGACTAGCGGGGAGAGATACGCAGTATTTT. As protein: CASSLGLAGRDTQYF.

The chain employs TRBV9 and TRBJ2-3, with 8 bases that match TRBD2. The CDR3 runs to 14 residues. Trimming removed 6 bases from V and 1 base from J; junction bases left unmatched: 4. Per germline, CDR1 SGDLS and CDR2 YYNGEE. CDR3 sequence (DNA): TGTGCCAGCAACGCAGCGGGGGGCACAGATACGCAGTATTTT. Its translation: CASNAAGGTDTQYF.

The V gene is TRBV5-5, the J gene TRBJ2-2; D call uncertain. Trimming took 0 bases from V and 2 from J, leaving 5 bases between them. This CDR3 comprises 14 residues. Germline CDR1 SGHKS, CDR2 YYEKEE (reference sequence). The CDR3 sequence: CASSLALNTGELFF. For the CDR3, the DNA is TGTGCCAGCAGCTTGGCCCTAAACACCGGGGAGCTGTTTTTT.

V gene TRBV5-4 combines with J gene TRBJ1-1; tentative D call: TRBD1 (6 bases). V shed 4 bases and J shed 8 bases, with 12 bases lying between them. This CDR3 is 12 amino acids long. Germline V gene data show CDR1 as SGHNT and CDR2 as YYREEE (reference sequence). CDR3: CASSKWTDEAFF. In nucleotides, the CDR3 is TGTGCCAGCAGCAAATGGACAGACGAAGCTTTCTTT. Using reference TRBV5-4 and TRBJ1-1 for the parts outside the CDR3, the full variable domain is ETGVTQSPTHLIKTRGQQVTLRCSSQSGHNTVSWYQQALGQGPQFIFQYYREEENGRGNFPPRFSGLQFPNYSSELNVNALELDDSALYLCASSKWTDEAFFGQGTRLTVV.

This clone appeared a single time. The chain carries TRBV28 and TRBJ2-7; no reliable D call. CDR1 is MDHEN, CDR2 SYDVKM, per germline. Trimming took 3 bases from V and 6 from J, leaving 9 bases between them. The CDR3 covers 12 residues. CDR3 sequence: CASSFWGSEQYV. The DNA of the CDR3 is TGTGCCAGCAGTTTTTGGGGTTCCGAGCAGTACGTC.

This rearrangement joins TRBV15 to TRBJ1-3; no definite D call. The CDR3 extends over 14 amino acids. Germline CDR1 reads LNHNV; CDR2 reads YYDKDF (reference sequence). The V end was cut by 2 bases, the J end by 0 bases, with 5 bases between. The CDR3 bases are TGTGCCACCAGCAGAACCCTCTCTGGAAACACCATATATTTT. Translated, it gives CATSRTLSGNTIYF.

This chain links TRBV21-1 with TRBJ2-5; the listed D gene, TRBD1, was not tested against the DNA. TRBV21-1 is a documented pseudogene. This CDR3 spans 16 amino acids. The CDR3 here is CASSNRDRLRQETQYF. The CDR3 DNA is TGTGCCAGCAGCAATCGGGACAGACTCCGACAAGAGACCCAGTACTTC.

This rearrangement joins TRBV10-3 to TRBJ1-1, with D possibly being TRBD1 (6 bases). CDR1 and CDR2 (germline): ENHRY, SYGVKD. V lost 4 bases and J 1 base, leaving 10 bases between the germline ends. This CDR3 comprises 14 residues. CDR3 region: CAISGGGQNTEAFF. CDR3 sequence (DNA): TGTGCCATCAGTGGAGGGGGACAGAACACTGAAGCTTTCTTT.